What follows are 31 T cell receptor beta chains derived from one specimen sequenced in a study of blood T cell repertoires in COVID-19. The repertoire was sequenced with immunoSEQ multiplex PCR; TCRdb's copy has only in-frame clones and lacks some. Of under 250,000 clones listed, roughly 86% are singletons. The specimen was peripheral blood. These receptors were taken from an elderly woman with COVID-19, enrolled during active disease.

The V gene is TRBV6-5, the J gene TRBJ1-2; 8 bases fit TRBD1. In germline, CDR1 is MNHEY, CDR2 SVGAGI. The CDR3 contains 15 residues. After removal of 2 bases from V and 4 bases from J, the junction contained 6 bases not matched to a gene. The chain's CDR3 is CASSYAGDRGYGYTF. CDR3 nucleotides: TGTGCCAGCAGTTACGCGGGTGACAGGGGCTATGGCTACACCTTC.

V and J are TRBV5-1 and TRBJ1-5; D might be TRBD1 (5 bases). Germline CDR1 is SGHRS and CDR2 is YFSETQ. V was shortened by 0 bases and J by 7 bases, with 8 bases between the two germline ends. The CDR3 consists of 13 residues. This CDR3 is CASSLDSGQPQHF. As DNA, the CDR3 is TGCGCCAGCAGCTTGGACTCAGGGCAGCCCCAGCATTTT.

This CDR3 is CASSFELSNYGYTF. Written as DNA, the CDR3 is TGCGCCAGCAGCTTTGAGCTCTCTAACTATGGCTACACCTTC. The V and J genes are TRBV5-1 and TRBJ1-2; D is uncertain. Germline V gene lookup returns CDR1 SGHRS and CDR2 YFSETQ. Trimming left V 2 bases short and J 0 bases short, with 8 bases between. There are 14 residues in the CDR3.

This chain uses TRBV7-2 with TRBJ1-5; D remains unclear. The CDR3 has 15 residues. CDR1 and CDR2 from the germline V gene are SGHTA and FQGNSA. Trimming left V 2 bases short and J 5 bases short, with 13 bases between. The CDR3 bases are TGTGCCAGCAGCTTAATGGGGAGAGGAGATCAGCCCCAGCATTTT. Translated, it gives CASSLMGRGDQPQHF.

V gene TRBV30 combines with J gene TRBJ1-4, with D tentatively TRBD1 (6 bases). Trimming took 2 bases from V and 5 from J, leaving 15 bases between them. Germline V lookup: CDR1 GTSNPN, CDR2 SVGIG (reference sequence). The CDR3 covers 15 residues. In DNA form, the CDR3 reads TGTGCCTGGAGTAGGAACAGGGCGGGCAATGAAAAACTGTTTTTT. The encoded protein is CAWSRNRAGNEKLFF.

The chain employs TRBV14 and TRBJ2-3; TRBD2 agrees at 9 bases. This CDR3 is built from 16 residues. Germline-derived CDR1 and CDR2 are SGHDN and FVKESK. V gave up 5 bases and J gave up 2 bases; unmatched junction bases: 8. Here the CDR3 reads CASSELGLALTDTQYF. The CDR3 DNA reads TGTGCCAGCAGCGAGCTGGGACTAGCCCTCACAGATACGCAGTATTTT.

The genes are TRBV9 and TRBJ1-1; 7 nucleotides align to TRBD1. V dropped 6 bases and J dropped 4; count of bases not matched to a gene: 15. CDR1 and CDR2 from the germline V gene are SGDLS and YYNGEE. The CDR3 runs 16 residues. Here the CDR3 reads CASTSIWDSLSTEAFF. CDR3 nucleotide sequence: TGTGCCAGCACCTCAATTTGGGACAGCCTTTCCACTGAAGCTTTCTTT.

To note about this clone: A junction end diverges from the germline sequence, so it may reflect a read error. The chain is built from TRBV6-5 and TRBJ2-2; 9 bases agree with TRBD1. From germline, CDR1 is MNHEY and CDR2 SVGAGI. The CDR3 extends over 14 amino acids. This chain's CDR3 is CASRGTGNAGELFF. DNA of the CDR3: TGTGCCAGCAGGGGGACAGGGAACGCCGGGGAGCTGTTTTTT.

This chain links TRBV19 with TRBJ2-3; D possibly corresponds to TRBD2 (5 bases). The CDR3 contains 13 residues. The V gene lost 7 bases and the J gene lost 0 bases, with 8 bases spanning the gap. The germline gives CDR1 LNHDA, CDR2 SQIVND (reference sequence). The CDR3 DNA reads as TGTGCCAGTATGAGGACTAGCACAGATACGCAGTATTTT. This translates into CASMRTSTDTQYF.

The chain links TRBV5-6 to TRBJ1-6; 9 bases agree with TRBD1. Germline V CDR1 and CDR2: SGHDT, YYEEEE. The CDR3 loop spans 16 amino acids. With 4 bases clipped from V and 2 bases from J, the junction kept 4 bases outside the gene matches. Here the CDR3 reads CASSRQGETYNSPLHF. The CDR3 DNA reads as TGTGCCAGCAGCAGACAGGGGGAAACCTATAATTCACCCCTCCACTTT.

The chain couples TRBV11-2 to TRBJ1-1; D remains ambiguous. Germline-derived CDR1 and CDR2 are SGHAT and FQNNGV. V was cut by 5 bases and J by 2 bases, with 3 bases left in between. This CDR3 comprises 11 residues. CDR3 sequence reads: CASSTNTEAFF. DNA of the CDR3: TGTGCCAGCAGCACTAACACTGAAGCTTTCTTT.

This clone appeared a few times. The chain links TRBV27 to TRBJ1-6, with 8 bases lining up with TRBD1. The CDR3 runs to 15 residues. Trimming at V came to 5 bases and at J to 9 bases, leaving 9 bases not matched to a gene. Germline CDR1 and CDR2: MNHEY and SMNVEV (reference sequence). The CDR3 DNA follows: TGTGCCAGCAGTCCCGGGACAGGCCTGGCTTCACCCCTCCACTTT. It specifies CASSPGTGLASPLHF.

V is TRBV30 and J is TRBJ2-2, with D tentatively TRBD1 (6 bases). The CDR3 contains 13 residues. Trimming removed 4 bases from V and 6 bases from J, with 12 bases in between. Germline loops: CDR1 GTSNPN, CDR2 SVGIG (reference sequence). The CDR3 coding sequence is TGTGCCTGGACCACTCAGGGGTCCGGGGAGCTGTTTTTT. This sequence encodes CAWTTQGSGELFF. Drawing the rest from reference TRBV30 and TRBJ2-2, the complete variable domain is SQTIHQWPATLVQPVGSPLSLECTVEGTSNPNLYWYRQAAGRGLQLLFYSVGIGQISSEVPQNLSASRPQDRQFILSSKKLLLSDSGFYLCAWTTQGSGELFFGEGSRLTVL.

CDR3: CASSSTDPLTNEKLFF. In nucleotides, the CDR3 is TGTGCCAGCAGTTCGACAGATCCCTTAACTAATGAAAAACTGTTTTTT. The gene calls are TRBV28 and TRBJ1-4; maybe TRBD1 (5 bases). V was cut by 4 bases and J by 1 base, with 13 bases left in between. The CDR3 has 16 amino acids. The germline gives CDR1 MDHEN, CDR2 SYDVKM.

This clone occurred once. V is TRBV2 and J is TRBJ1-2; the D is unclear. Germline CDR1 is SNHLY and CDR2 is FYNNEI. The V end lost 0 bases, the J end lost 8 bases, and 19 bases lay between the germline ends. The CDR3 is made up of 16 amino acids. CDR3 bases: TGTGCCAGCAGTGAAGCGCTTCGTGTCACCTCGGGGGGCTACACCTTC. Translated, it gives CASSEALRVTSGGYTF.

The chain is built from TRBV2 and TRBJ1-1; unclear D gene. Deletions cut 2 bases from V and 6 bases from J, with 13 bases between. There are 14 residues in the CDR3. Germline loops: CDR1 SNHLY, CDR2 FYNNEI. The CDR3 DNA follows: TGTGCCAGCAGTGAATTTGGCCGAGGCTCTGAAGCTTTCTTT. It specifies CASSEFGRGSEAFF.

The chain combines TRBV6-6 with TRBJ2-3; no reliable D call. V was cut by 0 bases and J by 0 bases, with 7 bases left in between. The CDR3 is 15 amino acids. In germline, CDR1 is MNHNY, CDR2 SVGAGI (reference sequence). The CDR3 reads CASSYSYTSTDTQYF. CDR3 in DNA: TGTGCCAGCAGTTACTCGTACACAAGCACAGATACGCAGTATTTT.

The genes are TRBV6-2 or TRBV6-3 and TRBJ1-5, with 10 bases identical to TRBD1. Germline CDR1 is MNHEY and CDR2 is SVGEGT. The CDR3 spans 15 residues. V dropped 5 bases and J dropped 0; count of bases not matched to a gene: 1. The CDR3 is CASSRQGASNQPQHF. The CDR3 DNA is TGTGCCAGCAGTCGACAGGGGGCTAGCAATCAGCCCCAGCATTTT.

The CDR3 nucleotides are TGCAGCGTTGAACTCGGACAGCCTCTCTTCACTAACTATGGCTACACCTTC. The encoded protein is CSVELGQPLFTNYGYTF. The chain recombines TRBV29-1 with TRBJ1-2; D is possibly TRBD1 (6 bases). This CDR3 is built from 17 residues. Germline CDR1 and CDR2: SQVTM and ANQGSEA. V lost 2 bases and J lost 0, with 19 bases in between. The variable domain in full, completed from reference TRBV29-1 and TRBJ1-2, reads SAVISQKPSRDICQRGTSLTIQCQVDSQVTMMFWYRQQPGQSLTLIATANQGSEATYESGFVIDKFPISRPNLTFSTLTVSNMSPEDSSIYLCSVELGQPLFTNYGYTFGSGTRLTVV.

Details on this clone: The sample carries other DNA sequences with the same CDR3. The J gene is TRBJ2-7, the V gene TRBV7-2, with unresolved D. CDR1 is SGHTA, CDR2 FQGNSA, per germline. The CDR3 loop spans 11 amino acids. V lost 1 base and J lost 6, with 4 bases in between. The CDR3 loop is CASSLGLEQYF. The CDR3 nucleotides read TGTGCCAGCAGCTTAGGGCTCGAGCAGTACTTC.

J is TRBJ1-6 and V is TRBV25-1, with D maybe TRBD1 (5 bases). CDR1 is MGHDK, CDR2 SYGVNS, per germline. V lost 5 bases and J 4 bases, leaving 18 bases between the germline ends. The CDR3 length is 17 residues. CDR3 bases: TGTGCCAGCAGTAACACAGGCTCAAGAAGATATAATTCACCCCTCCACTTT. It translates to CASSNTGSRRYNSPLHF.

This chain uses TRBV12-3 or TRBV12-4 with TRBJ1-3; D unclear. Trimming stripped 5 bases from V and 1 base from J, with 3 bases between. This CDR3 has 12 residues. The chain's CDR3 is CASSHSGNTIYF. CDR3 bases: TGTGCCAGCAGTCATTCTGGAAACACCATATATTTT.

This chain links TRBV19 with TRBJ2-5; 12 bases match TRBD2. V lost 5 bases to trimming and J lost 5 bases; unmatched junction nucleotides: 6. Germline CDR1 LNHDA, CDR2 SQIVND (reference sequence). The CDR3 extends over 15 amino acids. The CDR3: CASSASGGASETQYF. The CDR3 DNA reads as TGTGCCAGTAGTGCTAGCGGGGGGGCCTCGGAGACCCAGTACTTC.

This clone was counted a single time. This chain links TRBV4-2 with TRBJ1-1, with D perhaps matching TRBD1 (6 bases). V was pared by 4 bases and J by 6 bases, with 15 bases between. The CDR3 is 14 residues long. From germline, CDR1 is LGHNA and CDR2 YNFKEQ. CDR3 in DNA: TGTGCCAGCAGCCGCCCGGACAGTAGCTCTGAAGCTTTCTTT. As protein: CASSRPDSSSEAFF.

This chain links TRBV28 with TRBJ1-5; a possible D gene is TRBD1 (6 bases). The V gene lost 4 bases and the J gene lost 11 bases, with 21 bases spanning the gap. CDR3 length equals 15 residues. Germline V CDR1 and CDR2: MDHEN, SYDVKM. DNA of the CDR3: TGTGCCAGCAGTTCCCCGGACAGCCCCCGTGAGACCCAGCATTTT. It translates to CASSSPDSPRETQHF.

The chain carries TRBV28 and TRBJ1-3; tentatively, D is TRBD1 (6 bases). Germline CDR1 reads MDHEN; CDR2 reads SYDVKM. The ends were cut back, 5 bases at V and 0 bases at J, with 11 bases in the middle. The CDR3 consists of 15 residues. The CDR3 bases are TGTGCCAGCAGTGCAGGGGTCCTCTCTGGAAACACCATATATTTT. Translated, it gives CASSAGVLSGNTIYF.

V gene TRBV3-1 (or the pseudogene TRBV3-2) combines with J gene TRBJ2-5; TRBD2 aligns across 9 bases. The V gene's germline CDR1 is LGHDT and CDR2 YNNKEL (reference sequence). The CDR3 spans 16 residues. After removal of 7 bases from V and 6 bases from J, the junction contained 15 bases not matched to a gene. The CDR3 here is CASTFGGSGGRKTQYF. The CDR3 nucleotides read TGTGCCAGCACCTTCGGGGGGAGCGGGGGGAGGAAGACCCAGTACTTC.

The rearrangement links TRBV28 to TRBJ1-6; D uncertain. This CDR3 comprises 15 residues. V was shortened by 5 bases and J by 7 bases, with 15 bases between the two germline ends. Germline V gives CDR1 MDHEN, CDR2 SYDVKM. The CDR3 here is CASSPAGLRNSPLHF. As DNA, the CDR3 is TGTGCCAGCAGTCCCGCAGGACTACGGAATTCACCCCTCCACTTT.

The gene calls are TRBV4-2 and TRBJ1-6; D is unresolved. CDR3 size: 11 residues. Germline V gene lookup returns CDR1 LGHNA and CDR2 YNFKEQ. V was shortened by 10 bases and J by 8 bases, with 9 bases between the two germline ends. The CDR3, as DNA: TGTGCCAAGGAGCTTGATTCACCCCTCCACTTT. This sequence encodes CAKELDSPLHF.

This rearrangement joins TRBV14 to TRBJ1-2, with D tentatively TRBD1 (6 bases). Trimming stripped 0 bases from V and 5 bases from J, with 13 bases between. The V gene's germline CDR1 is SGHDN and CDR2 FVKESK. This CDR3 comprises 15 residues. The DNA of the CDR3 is TGTGCCAGCAGCCAAGATTTGAGGGGGGGTTATGGCTACACCTTC. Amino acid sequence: CASSQDLRGGYGYTF.

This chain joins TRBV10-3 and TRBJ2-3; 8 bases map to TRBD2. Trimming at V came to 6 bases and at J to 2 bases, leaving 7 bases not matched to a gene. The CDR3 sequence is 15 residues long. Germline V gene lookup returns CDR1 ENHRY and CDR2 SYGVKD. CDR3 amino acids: CAIRMTSADTDTQYF. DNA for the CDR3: TGTGCCATCAGGATGACTAGCGCTGACACAGATACGCAGTATTTT.